This T cell receptor (beta chain) was sequenced during a study of T cell responses to AZD1222 COVID-19 vaccine. A remark on this clone: Antigen: not known.

The repertoire was sequenced with immunoSEQ multiplex PCR; TCRdb's copy has only in-frame clones and lacks some. The table records some 71,000 clones, roughly 87% of them present only once. Germline lookup yields CDR1 LNHDA and CDR2 SQIVND (reference sequence). The ends were cut back, 4 bases at V and 4 bases at J, with 16 bases in the middle. This CDR3 is built from 15 residues. Findings of the study overall: Nearly half of spike-specific TCRs reportedly target unmutated variant regions. Baseline serology detected seropositivity in only a handful of AZD1222 recipients.

This rearrangement joins TRBV19 to TRBJ1-1, with unresolved D. This specimen consisted of peripheral blood, obtained 28 days after the second AZD1222 dose. This sequence was found in an adult who received the AZD1222 COVID-19 vaccine. The CDR3 protein is CASSNPPSPGTEAFF. As DNA, the CDR3 is TGTGCCAGTAGTAACCCCCCGTCACCGGGCACTGAAGCTTTCTTT.